Sequencing of this TCR beta chain was carried out in a study of blood T cell repertoires in COVID-19. Study information: PBMCs, B-cell-depleted T cells, or T cells provided the cDNA or gDNA that made up the material.

The germline V gene has CDR1 KGHDR and CDR2 SFDVKD. The CDR3 consists of 15 residues. The V end lost 3 bases, the J end lost 7 bases, and 17 bases lay between the germline ends. Only in-frame clones appear in the TCRdb table, and some are missing; sequencing was by immunoSEQ multiplex PCR. This table holds almost 200,000 clones, about 89% found once. This study enrolled people aged 18 to 89 from under 25 US geographic areas. Participant-reported clinical history was the basis for cohort assignment. V gene TRBV24-1 combines with J gene TRBJ1-2, with D hard to call. What was sequenced was PBMCs or T cells enriched from blood (not recorded which). The origin of this receptor is a woman aged 18-29 years who had recovered from COVID-19. For the CDR3, the DNA is TGTGCCACCAGTGATGGAGCGGCCGGGGTGAGTGGCTACACCTTC. It yields the protein CATSDGAAGVSGYTF.